These 25 T cell receptor beta chains were sequenced from one sample in a study of regulatory T cells in long-lasting Graves disease. Library construction for TCR beta used iRepertoire HTBI primers and Arm-PCR of CDR3 regions. TCRdb re-derived calls from the multiplex PCR reads in MiXCR, one entry per CDR3 protein. The data contain roughly 610,000 distinct CDR3 sequences, around 16% of them seen just once; the ten biggest clones take up 12%. The time point is: newly diagnosed GD, antithyroid drugs for less than 3 months. Extracted RNA from PBMCs served as the source of the TCR library. These data are also associated with another study on T cells in Graves' hyperthyroidism and ophthalmopathy.

Sequences were derived from peripheral blood mononuclear cells (PBMCs), sampled at new diagnosis, from a patient treated with antithyroid drugs. These receptors all come from a man between 18 and 35 years old with Graves disease.

This clonotype appeared many times. The chain carries TRBV20-1 and TRBJ1-2; 8 bases line up with TRBD1. Germline assignment: CDR1 DFQATT and CDR2 SNEGSKA (reference sequence). The CDR3 is 13 residues long. The V and J ends lost 3 bases and 5 bases, in that order; junction bases with no gene match: 5. The CDR3 protein is CSARDREGYGYTF. The DNA of the CDR3 is TGCAGTGCTAGGGACAGGGAAGGGTATGGCTACACCTTC.

The table lists this clonotype with a few counts. This chain connects TRBV27 to TRBJ2-5; D is unresolved. CDR3 length: 13 amino acids. V lost 3 bases to trimming and J lost 5 bases, with 10 bases between them. CDR1 and CDR2 from the germline V gene are MNHEY and SMNVEV (reference sequence). The CDR3 is CASSFFGPETQYF. The CDR3 DNA reads TGTGCCAGCAGTTTCTTCGGCCCGGAGACCCAGTACTTC.

This clonotype was counted ten times or more. The gene calls are TRBV7-9 and TRBJ2-3; D remains ambiguous. The ends were cut back, 0 bases at V and 2 bases at J, with 9 bases in the middle. CDR3 size: 15 residues. Germline loops: CDR1 SEHNR, CDR2 FQNEAQ (reference sequence). The DNA of the CDR3 is TGTGCCAGCAGCTTAGCGGTTTCAGACACAGATACGCAGTATTTT. Translation gives CASSLAVSDTDTQYF. Using reference TRBV7-9 and TRBJ2-3 for the parts outside the CDR3, the full variable domain is DTGVSQNPRHKITKRGQNVTFRCDPISEHNRLYWYRQTLGQGPEFLTYFQNEAQLEKSRLLSDRFSAERPKGSFSTLEIQRTEQGDSAMYLCASSLAVSDTDTQYFGPGTRLTVL.

The chain has TRBV28 and TRBJ1-1; D is perhaps TRBD1 (6 bases). Germline V lookup: CDR1 MDHEN, CDR2 SYDVKM. The V gene lost 5 bases and the J gene lost 6 bases, with 19 bases spanning the gap. The CDR3 runs 15 residues. CDR3 sequence (DNA): TGTGCCAGCAGTCCCGGGGCACAGGGACCTGCTGAAGCTTTCTTT. It encodes CASSPGAQGPAEAFF. The whole variable domain, filled in from reference TRBV28 and TRBJ1-1, reads DVKVTQSSRYLVKRTGEKVFLECVQDMDHENMFWYRQDPGLGLRLIYFSYDVKMKEKGDIPEGYSVSREKKERFSLILESASTNQTSMYLCASSPGAQGPAEAFFGQGTRLTVV.

This clonotype was observed a handful of times. The chain recombines TRBV10-2 with TRBJ2-3, with D perhaps matching TRBD2 (6 bases). CDR3 length: 13 amino acids. Germline-derived CDR1 and CDR2 are WSHSY and SAAADI. Trimming removed 7 bases from V and 4 bases from J, with 12 bases in between. CDR3 protein: CASTPRRADTQYF. The CDR3 DNA follows: TGCGCCAGCACCCCGCGGAGGGCAGATACGCAGTATTTT.

This clonotype was seen at least ten times. The chain joins TRBV15 to TRBJ2-7, with D perhaps being TRBD1 or TRBD2 (5 bases each). CDR3 length: 16 amino acids. The ends were cut back, 10 bases at V and 2 bases at J, with 24 bases in the middle. Germline loops: CDR1 LNHNV, CDR2 YYDKDF (reference sequence). The CDR3 DNA sequence: TGTGCCATTGGCGGGCCCCTAGGGACGATCCCCTACGAGCAGTACTTC. Translation gives CAIGGPLGTIPYEQYF.

This chain joins TRBV11-2 and TRBJ2-1, with D possibly being TRBD1 (5 bases). The CDR3 spans 15 residues. CDR1 and CDR2 from the germline V gene are SGHAT and FQNNGV. V was cut by 5 bases and J by 7 bases, with 18 bases left in between. CDR3 loop: CASSARWGFGNEQFF. Written as DNA, the CDR3 is TGTGCCAGCAGCGCAAGATGGGGCTTCGGGAATGAGCAGTTCTTC.

In this sample, this clonotype turned up a few times. The chain couples TRBV27 to TRBJ2-7, with 10 nucleotides matching TRBD2. Germline V gene sequence: CDR1 MNHEY, CDR2 SMNVEV (reference sequence). The ends lost 5 bases at V and 2 bases at J; junction bases unmatched: 3. The CDR3 runs to 14 residues. The CDR3 coding sequence is TGTGCCAGCAGTACTAGCGGGGTCGCCTACGAGCAGTACTTC. This translates into CASSTSGVAYEQYF.

The V gene is TRBV12-3 or TRBV12-4, the J gene TRBJ2-1; 11 bases are a match to TRBD2. This CDR3 has 13 amino acids. After removal of 7 bases from V and 8 bases from J, the junction contained 4 bases not matched to a gene. The CDR3 region is CASKLAGVDEQFF. The CDR3 coding sequence is TGTGCCAGCAAACTAGCGGGAGTTGATGAGCAGTTCTTC.

In its sample, this clonotype was seen many times. The DNA of the CDR3 is TGCGCCAGCAGCCTCAGTTTGATTAGACGGAACACTGAAGCTTTCTTT. Its protein is CASSLSLIRRNTEAFF. This chain joins TRBV5-1 and TRBJ1-1, with unresolved D. The CDR3 runs to 16 residues. V was trimmed by 4 bases and J by 1 base, leaving 17 bases between them. The germline V gene has CDR1 SGHRS and CDR2 YFSETQ.

This clonotype came up a few times. The chain is built from TRBV7-9 and TRBJ1-1; D gene ambiguous. Germline V gene data show CDR1 as SEHNR and CDR2 as FQNEAQ (reference sequence). Trimming pared 5 bases from V and 6 bases from J, leaving 13 bases between. The CDR3 has 13 amino acids. This CDR3 reads CASSLDGFAEAFF. The CDR3 nucleotides read TGTGCCAGCAGCCTGGATGGATTCGCTGAAGCTTTCTTT.

This clonotype was seen ten or more times. The V gene is TRBV20-1, the J gene TRBJ2-1; 7 bases map to TRBD1. There are 16 residues in the CDR3. The J segment lost 1 base and the V segment lost 4 bases, leaving 10 bases of the junction unmatched. The germline V gene has CDR1 DFQATT and CDR2 SNEGSKA (reference sequence). CDR3 DNA sequence: TGCAGTGCTACGACCCGACAGGGCCGGTCCTACAATGAGCAGTTCTTC. This encodes CSATTRQGRSYNEQFF.

The chain carries TRBV19 and TRBJ1-2; D is uncertain. The CDR3 is 13 amino acids. Trimming cost V 8 bases and J 5 bases, with 15 bases left between them. Germline loops: CDR1 LNHDA, CDR2 SQIVND (reference sequence). CDR3 DNA sequence: TGTGCCAGTGCTCGGACCAAGATTTATGGCTACACCTTC. The encoded protein is CASARTKIYGYTF.

The J gene is TRBJ2-3, the V gene TRBV5-1; D gene ambiguous. Looked up from germline, CDR1 is SGHRS and CDR2 is YFSETQ. This CDR3 is built from 17 residues. V lost 3 bases and J lost 0, with 17 bases in between. The CDR3: CASSSSPLLRSTDTQYF. CDR3 in DNA: TGCGCCAGCAGCTCCTCCCCCCTTTTAAGAAGCACAGATACGCAGTATTTT.

This clonotype was counted many times. V gene TRBV27 combines with J gene TRBJ2-7; 8 bases align to TRBD2. The CDR3 covers 16 residues. V shed 2 bases and J 6 bases; nucleotides not matched to a gene: 12. Germline V lookup: CDR1 MNHEY, CDR2 SMNVEV (reference sequence). The CDR3: CASSLMGPAGVIEQYF. The CDR3 DNA follows: TGTGCCAGCAGTTTAATGGGCCCAGCGGGAGTTATCGAGCAGTACTTC.

The chain employs TRBV29-1 and TRBJ1-2; 8 bases line up with TRBD1. CDR1 is SQVTM and CDR2 is ANQGSEA in the germline V gene. This CDR3 is 14 amino acids long. V lost 3 bases to trimming and J lost 4 bases; unmatched junction nucleotides: 7. The CDR3 DNA sequence: TGCAGCGTTGATGGAGGACAGGGAATCTATGGCTACACCTTC. It translates to CSVDGGQGIYGYTF.

At least ten counts were recorded for this clonotype. The rearrangement joins TRBV29-1 to TRBJ2-7; D gene uncertain. Trimming left V 8 bases short and J 5 bases short, with 13 bases between. CDR1 is SQVTM, CDR2 ANQGSEA, per germline. The CDR3 has 11 amino acids. CDR3 nucleotide sequence: TGCAGCTCCTCGAATGCCAACGAGCAGTACTTC. Protein product: CSSSNANEQYF.

The sample holds a few counts of this clonotype. V is TRBV7-3 and J is TRBJ2-7; possible D gene TRBD2, 6 bases. Deletions cut 2 bases from V and 3 bases from J, with 14 bases between. This CDR3 has 15 amino acids. Germline CDR1 and CDR2: SGHTA and FQGTGA. This CDR3 reads CASSLGRTEGYEQYF. The CDR3 DNA reads TGTGCCAGCAGCTTAGGTCGGACGGAGGGCTACGAGCAGTACTTC.

The V gene is TRBV29-1, the J gene TRBJ2-7, with TRBD1 matching 7 bases. V lost 7 bases and J lost 4; bases outside the gene matches: 10. The CDR3 consists of 13 residues. Germline assignment: CDR1 SQVTM and CDR2 ANQGSEA. CDR3: CSEPGQRRYEQYF. Here the CDR3 DNA reads TGCAGCGAACCGGGACAGAGACGATACGAGCAGTACTTC.

V and J are TRBV12-3 or TRBV12-4 and TRBJ2-5, with 7 bases lining up with TRBD1. The CDR3 extends over 13 amino acids. The V and J ends lost 7 bases and 5 bases, in that order; junction bases with no gene match: 7. The CDR3, as DNA: TGTGCCAGCACTCCTACAGGGGAGGAGACCCAGTACTTC. Its translation is CASTPTGEETQYF.

This chain links TRBV9 with TRBJ2-1; 9 nucleotides line up with TRBD2. Looked up from germline, CDR1 is SGDLS and CDR2 is YYNGEE. There are 18 residues in the CDR3. Trimming took 3 bases from V and 7 from J; bases not matched to a gene: 17. CDR3 sequence (DNA): TGTGCCAGCAGCGCGGTGGCCGCCGGGGGGACTAGCAAGAATGAGCAGTTCTTC. It is translated as CASSAVAAGGTSKNEQFF.

This clonotype appeared many times. The chain recombines TRBV10-3 with TRBJ2-7, with a weak D call TRBD2 (6 bases). CDR3 size: 15 residues. In germline, CDR1 is ENHRY, CDR2 SYGVKD. V lost 8 bases to trimming and J lost 2 bases, with 19 bases between them. CDR3 coding DNA: TGTGCCATCGGAGAGTCTGGCGGGACGGCCTACGAGCAGTACTTC. Protein: CAIGESGGTAYEQYF.

This rearrangement joins TRBV2 to TRBJ2-5, with D perhaps TRBD1 (5 bases). The V gene's germline CDR1 is SNHLY and CDR2 FYNNEI. This CDR3 has 15 residues. Trimming took 7 bases from V and 5 from J, leaving 20 bases between them. The CDR3 DNA reads as TGTGCCAGCATAAAGCAGGGCAACGCGTGGGAGACCCAGTACTTC. This sequence encodes CASIKQGNAWETQYF.

The chain couples TRBV5-5 to TRBJ2-1, with 13 bases matching TRBD2. CDR3 size: 17 residues. Unmatched junction bases numbered 6, after V lost 0 bases and J lost 6 bases. Germline CDR1 reads SGHKS; CDR2 reads YYEKEE (reference sequence). This CDR3 is CASSLVLLAGGRNEQFF. The CDR3 bases are TGTGCCAGCAGCTTGGTCCTACTAGCGGGAGGGCGCAATGAGCAGTTCTTC.

This clonotype was detected a few times. This chain joins TRBV9 and TRBJ2-3, with D possibly TRBD2 on 6 matching bases. Per germline, CDR1 SGDLS and CDR2 YYNGEE. This CDR3 spans 16 amino acids. V was cut by 4 bases and J by 0 bases, with 15 bases left in between. The CDR3 coding sequence is TGTGCCAGCAGCCTTCTCCGGGGGTCTAGCACAGATACGCAGTATTTT. Protein: CASSLLRGSSTDTQYF.